The rows below give T cell receptor beta chains drawn from one sample of a study of T cell responses to AZD1222 COVID-19 vaccine. Sequenced by immunoSEQ multiplex PCR; TCRdb stores in-frame clones only, minus some. The sample records over 85,000 clones, around 89% being singletons. The sample in question was peripheral blood, obtained on day 0 of AZD1222 vaccination. Receptors originate from an adult in good health. CDR3s include the opening cysteine and the closing phenylalanine or tryptophan. Fields, in order: CDR3 DNA, CDR3 protein, V gene, D gene, J gene, clone size. A D gene is named only where the DNA matches it firmly. Size is omitted from some rows. Given values are once, few, many or a class for expanded clones.

TGTGCCAGCATTGGATGGGACAACTCCTACGAGCAGTACTTC	CASIGWDNSYEQYF	TRBV6-5	-	TRBJ2-7	-
TGTGCCAGCAGCCTCATGGTTGTCAGGAACACTGAAGCTTTCTTT	CASSLMVVRNTEAFF	TRBV7-2	-	TRBJ1-1	-
TGCGCCAGCAGCCAAGATAGACAGGGAAGGACTGAAGCTTTCTTT	CASSQDRQGRTEAFF	TRBV4-1	TRBD1	TRBJ1-1	-
TGTGCCAGTAGTATGGGTAGCGCCGAGCAGTACTTC	CASSMGSAEQYF	TRBV19	-	TRBJ2-7	-
TGTGCCAGCAGACTAGCGGGAGGGCCTGATGAGCAGTTCTTC	CASRLAGGPDEQFF	TRBV6-5	TRBD2	TRBJ2-1	-
TGTGCCAGCTGGACGGTGAACACTGAAGCTTTCTTT	CASWTVNTEAFF	TRBV6-5	-	TRBJ1-1	-
TGTGCCAGCAGTTTCCCTATGGGACTAGCGGGAGCATCTGAGCAGTTCTTC	CASSFPMGLAGASEQFF	TRBV27	TRBD2	TRBJ2-1	once
TGTGCCAGCAGCCACTACAGGGAAGCCGACAACTATGGCTACACCTTC	CASSHYREADNYGYTF	TRBV14	-	TRBJ1-2	-
TGTGCCAGCAGCTTAGATCAGGGAGTCAACGTCCTGACTTTC	CASSLDQGVNVLTF	TRBV11-2	-	TRBJ2-6	-
TGTGCCAGCAGCCAGGGGTTCTACAATGAGCAGTTCTTC	CASSQGFYNEQFF	TRBV14	-	TRBJ2-1	-
TGTGCCATCAGGTCGACAGGGACGGCTGAAGCTTTCTTT	CAIRSTGTAEAFF	TRBV10-3	TRBD1	TRBJ1-1	-
TGTGCCAGCTCACTAAACCGGGACAGGGGAATCTCCTACGAGCAGTACTTC	CASSLNRDRGISYEQYF	TRBV18	TRBD1	TRBJ2-7	-
TGTGCCAGTACCACCACCCGTGGCCAGGGGTATGGTGGCTACACCTTC	CASTTTRGQGYGGYTF	TRBV19	-	TRBJ1-2	-
TGTGCCAGCAGTTACTCTGGACAGGGGAATGGCTACACCTTC	CASSYSGQGNGYTF	TRBV6-5	TRBD1	TRBJ1-2	few
TGTGCCAGCAGCTTAGGGCTCGGGGACTCTGGAAACACCATATATTTT	CASSLGLGDSGNTIYF	TRBV7-9	-	TRBJ1-3	-
TGCAGCGTTTGTCGTCGACGGCCCGACACAGATACGCAGTATTTT	CSVCRRRPDTDTQYF	TRBV29-1	-	TRBJ2-3	-
TGTGCCAGCAGCTTTTCTTCAGCGGGAAAGACCCAGTACTTC	CASSFSSAGKTQYF	TRBV5-6	TRBD2	TRBJ2-5	-
TGTGCCAGCAGTCGGACTAGCGGGGGGGCACGGACAGATACGCAGTATTTT	CASSRTSGGARTDTQYF	TRBV6-6	TRBD2	TRBJ2-3	-
TGTGCCAGCAGACCATCGGACAGGACTCACTCACCCCTCCACTTT	CASRPSDRTHSPLHF	TRBV3-1/TRBV3-2	TRBD1	TRBJ1-6	-
TGTGCCAGCTCACCCGGGACAGTCCCCCCGTTTTTT	CASSPGTVPPFF	TRBV18	TRBD1	TRBJ2-2	-
TGCAGCGTTGTAGGACAGATGGACACTGAAGCTTTCTTT	CSVVGQMDTEAFF	TRBV29-1	-	TRBJ1-1	-
TGTGCCAGACGTACAGGGGAGAAAAACACCATATATTTT	CARRTGEKNTIYF	TRBV2	TRBD1	TRBJ1-3	-
TGTGCCAGTAGTATAGACCTCGGGACAGGGGCGAAGTACTTC	CASSIDLGTGAKYF	TRBV19	TRBD1	TRBJ2-7	-
TGTGCCAGCAGCACCCGGGACAGGGGGCTTAACACCGGGGAGCTGTTTTTT	CASSTRDRGLNTGELFF	TRBV11-3	TRBD1	TRBJ2-2	-
TGCGCCAGCAGCCCCGACAGGGGCCCGGAGTATGGCTACACCTTC	CASSPDRGPEYGYTF	TRBV5-1	TRBD1	TRBJ1-2	-
TGCAGCGCCTCCCGGGACAGGTACGAGCAGTACTTC	CSASRDRYEQYF	TRBV29-1	TRBD1	TRBJ2-7	-
TGTGCCAGCAGTGACATAAGGCAGGGGAGGAACAATGAGCAGTTCTTC	CASSDIRQGRNNEQFF	TRBV25-1	-	TRBJ2-1	once
TGTGCTAGTGGTTTGGAACCCATGCTCAATGGCTACACCTTC	CASGLEPMLNGYTF	TRBV12-5	-	TRBJ1-2	-
TGTGCCAGCAGCCCTGGACCCGGTATGAACACCGGGGAGCTGTTTTTT	CASSPGPGMNTGELFF	TRBV3-1/TRBV3-2	-	TRBJ2-2	-
TGTGCCAGCAGCCCCGGGACTAACTACAATGAGCAGTTCTTC	CASSPGTNYNEQFF	TRBV14	TRBD2	TRBJ2-1	few
TGCGCCAGCAGCCAAGATTTGCGACAGAACACTGAAGCTTTCTTT	CASSQDLRQNTEAFF	TRBV4-1	-	TRBJ1-1	-
TGTGCCAGCAGCAAAGGGACTAGGGTGAATGAGCAGTTCTTC	CASSKGTRVNEQFF	TRBV5-4	TRBD2	TRBJ2-1	-
TGTGCCAGCAACCTCCAGGCCCCCACAGATACGCAGTATTTT	CASNLQAPTDTQYF	TRBV6-5	-	TRBJ2-3	-
TGTGCCAGCAGCTTACTGGGGGGCACTGAAGCTTTCTTT	CASSLLGGTEAFF	TRBV7-9	-	TRBJ1-1	-
TGTGCCAGTAGTCCCCCGGGGACATATTATGGCTACACCTTC	CASSPPGTYYGYTF	TRBV19	-	TRBJ1-2	-
TGTGCCATCAGCCAGAACGGGGATGGCTACACCTTC	CAISQNGDGYTF	TRBV10-3	-	TRBJ1-2	-
TGTGCCAGCACGATGCTCGTGGCGAACACCGGGGAGCTGTTTTTT	CASTMLVANTGELFF	TRBV6-5	-	TRBJ2-2	-
TGTGCCACCTTCAGGGGGGGACTAAATGAAAAACTGTTTTTT	CATFRGGLNEKLFF	TRBV19	TRBD1	TRBJ1-4	-
TGTGCCAGTACCACCGCCGGGACAGGGGGCGAAGCTTTCTTT	CASTTAGTGGEAFF	TRBV19	TRBD1	TRBJ1-1	-
TGTGCCAGCAGCTTAAAGGTTCGGAGCTACGAGCAGTACTTC	CASSLKVRSYEQYF	TRBV11-2	-	TRBJ2-7	-
TGCGCCAGCAGCTTCGGGAGGGCCATGAATGAGCAGTTCTTC	CASSFGRAMNEQFF	TRBV5-1	TRBD2	TRBJ2-1	-
TGTGCCAGCAGCCCGCGACCACAGGCAGCCCTACTGAACACTGAAGCTTTCTTT	CASSPRPQAALLNTEAFF	TRBV14	-	TRBJ1-1	-
TGTGCCAGTAGTATCCTTACAGGGGTAGATACGCAGTATTTT	CASSILTGVDTQYF	TRBV19	TRBD1	TRBJ2-3	-